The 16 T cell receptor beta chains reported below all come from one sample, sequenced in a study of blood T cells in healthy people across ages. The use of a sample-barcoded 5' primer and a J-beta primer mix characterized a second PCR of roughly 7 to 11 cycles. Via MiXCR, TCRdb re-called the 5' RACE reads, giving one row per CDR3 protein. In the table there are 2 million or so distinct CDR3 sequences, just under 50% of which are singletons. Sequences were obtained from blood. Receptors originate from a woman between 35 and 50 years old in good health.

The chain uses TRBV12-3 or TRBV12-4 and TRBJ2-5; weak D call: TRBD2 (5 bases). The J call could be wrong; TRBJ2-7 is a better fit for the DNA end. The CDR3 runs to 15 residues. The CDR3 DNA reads TGTGCCAGCAGTCCCTCTCTAGCCGAGGGTTACGAGCAGTACTTC. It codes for CASSPSLAEGYEQYF.

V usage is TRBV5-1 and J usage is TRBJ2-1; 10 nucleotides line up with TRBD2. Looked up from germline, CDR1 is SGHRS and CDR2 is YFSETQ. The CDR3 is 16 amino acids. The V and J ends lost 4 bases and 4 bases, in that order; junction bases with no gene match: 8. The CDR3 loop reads CASSENIAGGYNEQFF. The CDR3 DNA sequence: TGCGCCAGCAGCGAAAATATAGCGGGGGGATACAATGAGCAGTTCTTC.

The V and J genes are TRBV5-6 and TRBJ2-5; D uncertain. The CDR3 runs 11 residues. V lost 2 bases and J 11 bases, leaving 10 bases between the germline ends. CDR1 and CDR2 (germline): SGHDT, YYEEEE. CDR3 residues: CASSFMGKQYF. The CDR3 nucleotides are TGTGCCAGCAGCTTCATGGGGAAGCAGTACTTC.

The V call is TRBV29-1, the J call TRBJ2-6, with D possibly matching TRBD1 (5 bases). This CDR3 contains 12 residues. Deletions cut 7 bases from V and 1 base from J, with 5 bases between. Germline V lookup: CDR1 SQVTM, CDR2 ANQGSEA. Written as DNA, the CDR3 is TGCAGCGCAGGGTCTGGGGCCAACGTCCTGACTTTC. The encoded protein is CSAGSGANVLTF. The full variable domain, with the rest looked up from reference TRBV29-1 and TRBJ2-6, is SAVISQKPSRDICQRGTSLTIQCQVDSQVTMMFWYRQQPGQSLTLIATANQGSEATYESGFVIDKFPISRPNLTFSTLTVSNMSPEDSSIYLCSAGSGANVLTFGAGSRLTVL.

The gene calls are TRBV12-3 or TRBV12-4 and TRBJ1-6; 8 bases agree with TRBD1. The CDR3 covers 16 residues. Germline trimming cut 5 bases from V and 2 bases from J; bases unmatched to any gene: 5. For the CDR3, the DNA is TGTGCCAGCAGTGACAGGGGACAAACCTATAATTCACCCCTCCACTTT. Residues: CASSDRGQTYNSPLHF.

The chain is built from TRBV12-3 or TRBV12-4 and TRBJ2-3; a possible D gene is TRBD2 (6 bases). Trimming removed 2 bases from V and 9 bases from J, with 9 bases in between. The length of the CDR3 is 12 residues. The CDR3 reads CASSLPGRTQYF. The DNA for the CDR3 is TGTGCCAGCAGTTTACCGGGGAGGACGCAGTATTTT.

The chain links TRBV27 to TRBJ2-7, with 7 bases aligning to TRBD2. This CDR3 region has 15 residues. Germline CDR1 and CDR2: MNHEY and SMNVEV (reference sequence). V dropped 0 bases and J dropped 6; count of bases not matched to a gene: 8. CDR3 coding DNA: TGTGCCAGCAGTTTATCCAGGCGGGGGTCAGGCGAGCAGTACTTC. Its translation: CASSLSRRGSGEQYF.

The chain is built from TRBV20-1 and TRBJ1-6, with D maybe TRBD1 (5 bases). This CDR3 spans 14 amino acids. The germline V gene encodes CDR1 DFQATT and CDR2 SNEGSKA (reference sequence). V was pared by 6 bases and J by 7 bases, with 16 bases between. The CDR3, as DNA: TGCAGTGCGGACCGGGACGGACACAATTCACCCCTCCACTTT. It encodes CSADRDGHNSPLHF.

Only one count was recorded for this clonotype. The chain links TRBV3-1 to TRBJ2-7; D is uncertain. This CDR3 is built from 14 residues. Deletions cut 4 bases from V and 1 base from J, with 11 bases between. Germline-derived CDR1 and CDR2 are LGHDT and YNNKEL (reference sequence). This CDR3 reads CASSPLDESYEQYF. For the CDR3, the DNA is TGTGCCAGCAGCCCACTTGACGAATCCTACGAGCAGTACTTC.

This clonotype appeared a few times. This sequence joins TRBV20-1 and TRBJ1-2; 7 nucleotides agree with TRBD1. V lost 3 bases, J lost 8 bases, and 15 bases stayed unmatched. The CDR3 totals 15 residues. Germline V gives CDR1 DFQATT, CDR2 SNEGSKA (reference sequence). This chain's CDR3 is CSARTTGRTPPGYTF. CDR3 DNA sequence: TGCAGTGCTAGGACGACAGGGAGGACACCCCCGGGCTACACCTTC.

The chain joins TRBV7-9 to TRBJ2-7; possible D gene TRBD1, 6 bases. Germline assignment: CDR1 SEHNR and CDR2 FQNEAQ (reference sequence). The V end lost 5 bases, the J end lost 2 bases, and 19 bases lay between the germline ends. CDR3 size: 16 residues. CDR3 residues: CASSPSSPSGAYEQYF. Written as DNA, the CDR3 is TGTGCCAGCAGCCCCTCCTCCCCCTCAGGGGCCTACGAGCAGTACTTC.

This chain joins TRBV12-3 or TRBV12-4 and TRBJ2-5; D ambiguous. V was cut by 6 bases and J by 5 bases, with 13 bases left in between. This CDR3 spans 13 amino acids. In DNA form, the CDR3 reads TGTGCCAGCAGCGAGCATTCGTTGGAGACCCAGTACTTC. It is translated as CASSEHSLETQYF.

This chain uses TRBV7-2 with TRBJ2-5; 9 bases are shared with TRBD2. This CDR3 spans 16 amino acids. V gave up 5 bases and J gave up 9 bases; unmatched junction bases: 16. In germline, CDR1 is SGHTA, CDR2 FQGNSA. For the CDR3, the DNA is TGTGCCAGCAGCCCTATTGCGGGGGGGTTCGAGGAGGCCCAGTACTTC. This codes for CASSPIAGGFEEAQYF.

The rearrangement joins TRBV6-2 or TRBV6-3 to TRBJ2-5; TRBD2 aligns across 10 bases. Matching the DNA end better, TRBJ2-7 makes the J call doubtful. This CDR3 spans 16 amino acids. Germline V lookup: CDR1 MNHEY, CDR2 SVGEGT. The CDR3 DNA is TGTGCCAGCAGTTATCCGGAGCGGGGGGGCCGTTACGAGCAGTACTTC. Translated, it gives CASSYPERGGRYEQYF.

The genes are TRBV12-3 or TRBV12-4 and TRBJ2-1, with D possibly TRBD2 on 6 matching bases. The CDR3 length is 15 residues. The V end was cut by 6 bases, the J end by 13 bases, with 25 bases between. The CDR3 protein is CASSYRASDGETQFF. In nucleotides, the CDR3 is TGTGCCAGCAGCTACCGGGCTAGCGATGGAGAGACCCAGTTCTTC.

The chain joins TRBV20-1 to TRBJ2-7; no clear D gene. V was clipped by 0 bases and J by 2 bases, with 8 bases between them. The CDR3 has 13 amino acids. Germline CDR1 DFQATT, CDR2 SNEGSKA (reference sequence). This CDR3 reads CSARDSGAYEQYF. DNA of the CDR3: TGCAGTGCTAGAGACAGTGGAGCCTACGAGCAGTACTTC.